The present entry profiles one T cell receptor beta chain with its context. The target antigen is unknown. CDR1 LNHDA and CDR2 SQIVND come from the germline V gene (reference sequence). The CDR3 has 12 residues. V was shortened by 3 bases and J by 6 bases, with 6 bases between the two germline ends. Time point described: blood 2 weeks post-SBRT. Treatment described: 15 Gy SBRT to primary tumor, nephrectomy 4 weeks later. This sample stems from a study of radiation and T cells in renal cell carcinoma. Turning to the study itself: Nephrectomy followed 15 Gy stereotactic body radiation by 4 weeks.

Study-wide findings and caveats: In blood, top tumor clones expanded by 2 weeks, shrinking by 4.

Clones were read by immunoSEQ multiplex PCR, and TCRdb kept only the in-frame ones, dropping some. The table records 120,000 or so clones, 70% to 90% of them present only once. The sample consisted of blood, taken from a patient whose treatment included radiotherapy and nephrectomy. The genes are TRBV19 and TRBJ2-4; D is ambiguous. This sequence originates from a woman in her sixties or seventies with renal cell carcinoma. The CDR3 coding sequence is TGTGCCAGTAGTATCGACGGAAACATTCAGTACTTC. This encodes CASSIDGNIQYF.